This T cell receptor (beta chain) originates from a study of cytomegalovirus exposure and HLA in healthy donors. PCR involved 60 Vbeta and 13 Jbeta primers. Only in-frame clones appear in the TCRdb table, and some are missing; sequencing was by immunoSEQ multiplex PCR. The sample gives around 160,000 clones, 78% of which show up once; around 3% is in the top ten. This clone was observed once. The CDR3 contains 15 residues. The V gene's germline CDR1 is SGDLS and CDR2 YYNGEE. Trimming left V 0 bases short and J 4 bases short, with 12 bases between. The J gene is TRBJ2-3, the V gene TRBV9, with no clear D. The clonotype was recovered from a man in his forties in good health and CMV-seropositive. Sequencing was done on a sample of PBMCs. The CDR3: CASSVARYSSDTQYF. The CDR3 nucleotides are TGTGCCAGCAGCGTAGCCCGCTATAGCTCAGATACGCAGTATTTT.